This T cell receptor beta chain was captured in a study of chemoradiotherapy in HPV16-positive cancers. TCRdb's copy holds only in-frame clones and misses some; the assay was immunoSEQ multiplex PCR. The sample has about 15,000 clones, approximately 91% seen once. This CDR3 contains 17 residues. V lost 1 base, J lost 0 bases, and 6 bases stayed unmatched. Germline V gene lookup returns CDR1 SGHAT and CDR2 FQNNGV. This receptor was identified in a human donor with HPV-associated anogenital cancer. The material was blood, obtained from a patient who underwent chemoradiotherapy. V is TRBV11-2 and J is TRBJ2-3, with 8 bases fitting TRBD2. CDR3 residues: CASSLGAGGWSTDTQYF. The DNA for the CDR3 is TGTGCCAGCAGCTTAGGGGCGGGGGGCTGGAGCACAGATACGCAGTATTTT.